The subject of this entry is one TCR beta chain. Generated by immunoSEQ multiplex PCR, the TCRdb table keeps only in-frame clones and is missing some. Counted here are about 99,000 clones, 70% to 90% occurring once; the ten biggest clones make up less than 3%. Germline CDR1 is MNHEY and CDR2 is SVGAGI. Trimming took off 5 bases at V and 2 bases at J, with 13 bases between the two ends. CDR3 size: 15 residues. The data belong to a study of T cell responses to AZD1222 COVID-19 vaccine. The source was peripheral blood, collected on day 0 of AZD1222 vaccination. The chain combines TRBV6-5 with TRBJ1-5; D is perhaps TRBD1 (6 bases). The receptor was isolated from an adult in good health. The CDR3 DNA is TGTGCCAGCAGTCCTTCAGGGGTGGGCAATCAGCCCCAGCATTTT. It encodes CASSPSGVGNQPQHF.